A selection of T cell receptor beta chains follows, all from one sample in a study of CD4+ T cells in melanoma. Clones were sequenced by immunoSEQ multiplex PCR, and TCRdb holds only the in-frame ones, with some missing. The repertoire holds some 9,100 clones, with about 70% as singletons. What was sequenced was peripheral blood. Receptor source: a human donor with melanoma. Each CDR3 is given with its conserved first and last residue. Not all rows give a size; the values are once, few, many and, for expanded clones, a class.

J: TRBJ1-2; V: TRBV5-8; size: -; CDR3: CASSLFGGGVYGYTF
J: TRBJ1-3; V: TRBV19; size: -; CDR3: CASSRASSGNTIYF
J: TRBJ2-7; V: TRBV6-5; size: -; CDR3: CASRDRGPRPIQSW
J: TRBJ1-2; V: TRBV6-5; size: few; CDR3: CASSYSIGTNYGYTF
J: TRBJ1-2; V: TRBV5-4; size: -; CDR3: CASSLRDRASGYTF
J: TRBJ2-3; V: TRBV11-3; size: -; CDR3: CASRRDSTDTQYF
J: TRBJ2-7; V: TRBV7-2; size: -; CDR3: CASSVRPGRAYEQYF
J: TRBJ2-6; V: TRBV2; size: once; CDR3: CASDPGPRSGANVLTF
J: TRBJ2-3; V: TRBV27; size: -; CDR3: CASSGEWGGRVDTQYF
J: TRBJ1-2; V: TRBV13; size: -; CDR3: CASSLKYRGGVTSYGYTF
J: TRBJ1-6; V: TRBV7-2; size: medium-sized; CDR3: CASSLWGVPLHF
J: TRBJ2-6; V: TRBV28; size: many; CDR3: CASSSPGRSGANVLTF
J: TRBJ1-3; V: TRBV9; size: -; CDR3: CASTSLGQGGDTIYF
J: TRBJ2-3; V: TRBV5-4; size: -; CDR3: CASSPLAGGATDTQYF
J: TRBJ2-1; V: TRBV5-5; size: -; CDR3: CASSFTQGSPSSYNEQFF
J: TRBJ1-2; V: TRBV11-1; size: few; CDR3: CASSLGTGSGYTF
J: TRBJ2-1; V: TRBV18; size: -; CDR3: CASSRAGTGSYNEQFF
J: TRBJ2-5; V: TRBV7-9; size: medium-sized; CDR3: CASSGRLGDQETQYF
J: TRBJ2-1; V: TRBV10-2; size: medium-sized; CDR3: CASSEGPDYNEQFF
J: TRBJ2-2; V: TRBV19; size: -; CDR3: CASSIGRPAGELFF
J: TRBJ2-7; V: TRBV5-1; size: few; CDR3: CASSLEGWDRGHYEQYF
J: TRBJ1-6; V: TRBV28; size: -; CDR3: CASTLSGGSYNSPLHF
J: TRBJ2-7; V: TRBV6-6; size: medium-sized; CDR3: CASSPEGTISYEQYF
J: TRBJ2-7; V: TRBV5-8; size: few; CDR3: CASSFRQAGYEQYF
J: TRBJ1-6; V: TRBV7-9; size: -; CDR3: CASSLSPGNSPLHF
J: TRBJ2-5; V: TRBV10-2; size: few; CDR3: CASSEPRTQGETQYF
J: TRBJ1-4; V: TRBV5-1; size: -; CDR3: CASSPLSPATNEKLFF
J: TRBJ1-1; V: TRBV7-2; size: -; CDR3: CASSLGQGSTEAFF
J: TRBJ2-5; V: TRBV18; size: few; CDR3: CASSPPSQETQYF
J: TRBJ1-2; V: TRBV7-2; size: -; CDR3: CASSRSGADYGYTF
J: TRBJ2-4; V: TRBV2; size: -; CDR3: CASSGFQRQLGIQYF
J: TRBJ2-3; V: TRBV5-6; size: -; CDR3: CASSLGLGTNTQYF
J: TRBJ1-5; V: TRBV6-1; size: -; CDR3: CASTTSNQPQHF
J: TRBJ1-5; V: TRBV27; size: -; CDR3: CASSLSDFQPQHF
J: TRBJ1-2; V: TRBV6-1; size: -; CDR3: CASSEGAGGYGYTF
J: TRBJ1-1; V: TRBV28; size: -; CDR3: CASSLSGGRSAFF
J: TRBJ2-7; V: TRBV7-2; size: -; CDR3: CASSLGTGLYEQYF
J: TRBJ2-5; V: TRBV30; size: -; CDR3: CAWNRERRETQYF
J: TRBJ1-1; V: TRBV18; size: -; CDR3: CASSPRARLMNTEAFF
J: TRBJ2-2; V: TRBV5-1; size: -; CDR3: CASSPAGTGLLGELFF
J: TRBJ2-2; V: TRBV2; size: -; CDR3: CASGSGGYNTGELFF
J: TRBJ2-7; V: TRBV13; size: -; CDR3: CASSTLGQHEQYF
J: TRBJ1-4; V: TRBV13; size: -; CDR3: CASSQRGRGEKLFF
J: TRBJ2-6; V: TRBV7-2; size: -; CDR3: CASSSPLDRGASGANVLTF
J: TRBJ2-3; V: TRBV2; size: -; CDR3: CASRDRGTDTQYF
J: TRBJ2-7; V: TRBV10-3; size: -; CDR3: CAISESAGTGSYEQYF
J: TRBJ1-6; V: TRBV19; size: large; CDR3: CASSIVGASPLHF
J: TRBJ2-1; V: TRBV30; size: -; CDR3: CAWRWGGPYNEQFF
J: TRBJ1-3; V: TRBV30; size: -; CDR3: CAWRRDRSGNTIYF
J: TRBJ1-6; V: TRBV30; size: -; CDR3: CAWEGQYPRSSPLHF
J: TRBJ2-7; V: TRBV6-1; size: once; CDR3: CASSEDRGLLDEQYF
J: TRBJ2-7; V: TRBV18; size: large; CDR3: CASSPRQGTYEQYF
J: TRBJ1-1; V: TRBV10-3; size: -; CDR3: CAISEETEAFF
J: TRBJ2-7; V: TRBV4-1; size: medium-sized; CDR3: CASSQGPGDDYEQYF
J: TRBJ1-2; V: TRBV4-2; size: -; CDR3: CASSPRTGTNYGYTF
J: TRBJ2-7; V: TRBV7-2; size: -; CDR3: CASSLGGDAYEQYF
J: TRBJ2-7; V: TRBV29-1; size: -; CDR3: CSVVGNGYEQYF
J: TRBJ2-3; V: TRBV9; size: -; CDR3: CASSVDNSGGADTQYF